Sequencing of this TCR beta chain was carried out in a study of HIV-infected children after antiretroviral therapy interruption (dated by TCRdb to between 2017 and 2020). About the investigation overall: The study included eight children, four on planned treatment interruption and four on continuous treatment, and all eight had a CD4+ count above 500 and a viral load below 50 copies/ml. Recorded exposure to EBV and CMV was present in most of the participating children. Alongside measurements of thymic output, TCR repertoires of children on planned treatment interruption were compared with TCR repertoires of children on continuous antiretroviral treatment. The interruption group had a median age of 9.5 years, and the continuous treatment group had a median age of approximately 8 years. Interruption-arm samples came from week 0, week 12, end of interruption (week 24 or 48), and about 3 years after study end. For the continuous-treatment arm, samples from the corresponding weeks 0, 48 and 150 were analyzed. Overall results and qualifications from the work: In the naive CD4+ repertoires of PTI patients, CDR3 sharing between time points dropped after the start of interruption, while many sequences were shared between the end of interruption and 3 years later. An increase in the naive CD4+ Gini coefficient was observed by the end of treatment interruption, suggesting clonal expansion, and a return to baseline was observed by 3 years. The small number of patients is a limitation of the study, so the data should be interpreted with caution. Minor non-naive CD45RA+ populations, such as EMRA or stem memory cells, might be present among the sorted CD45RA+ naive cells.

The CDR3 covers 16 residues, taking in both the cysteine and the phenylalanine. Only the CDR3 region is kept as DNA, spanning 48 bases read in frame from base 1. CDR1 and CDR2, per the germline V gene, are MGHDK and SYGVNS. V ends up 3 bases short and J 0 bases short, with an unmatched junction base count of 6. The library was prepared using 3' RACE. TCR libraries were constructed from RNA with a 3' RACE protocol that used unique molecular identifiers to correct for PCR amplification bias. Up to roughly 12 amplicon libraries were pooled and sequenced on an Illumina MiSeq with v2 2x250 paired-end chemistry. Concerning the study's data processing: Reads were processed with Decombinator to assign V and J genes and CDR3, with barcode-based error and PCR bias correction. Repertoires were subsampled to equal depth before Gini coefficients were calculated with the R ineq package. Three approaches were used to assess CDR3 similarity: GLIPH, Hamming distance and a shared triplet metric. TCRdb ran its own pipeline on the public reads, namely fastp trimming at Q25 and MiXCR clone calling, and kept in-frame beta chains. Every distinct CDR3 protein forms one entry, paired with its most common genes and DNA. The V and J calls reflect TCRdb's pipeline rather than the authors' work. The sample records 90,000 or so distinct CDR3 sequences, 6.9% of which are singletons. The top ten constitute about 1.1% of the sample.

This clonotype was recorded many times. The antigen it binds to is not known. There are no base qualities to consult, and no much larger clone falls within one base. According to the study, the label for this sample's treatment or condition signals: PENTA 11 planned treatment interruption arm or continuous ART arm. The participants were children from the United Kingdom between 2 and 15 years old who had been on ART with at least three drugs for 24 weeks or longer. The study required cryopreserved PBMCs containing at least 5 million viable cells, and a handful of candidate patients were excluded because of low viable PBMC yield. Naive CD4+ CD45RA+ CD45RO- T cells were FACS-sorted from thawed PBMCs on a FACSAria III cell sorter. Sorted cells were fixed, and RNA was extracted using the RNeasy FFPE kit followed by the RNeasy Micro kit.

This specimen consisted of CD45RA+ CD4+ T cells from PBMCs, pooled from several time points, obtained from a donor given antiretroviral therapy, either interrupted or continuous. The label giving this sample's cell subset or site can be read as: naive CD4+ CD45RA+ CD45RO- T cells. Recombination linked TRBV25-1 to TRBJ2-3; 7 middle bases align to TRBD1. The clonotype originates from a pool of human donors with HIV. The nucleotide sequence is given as TGTGCCAGCAGTGATCCCCAGACAGGGAGCACAGATACGCAGTATTTT. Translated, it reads CASSDPQTGSTDTQYF.